The present T cell receptor (beta chain) was sequenced within a study of control samples from healthy donors and cancer patients (dated by TCRdb to 2018 to 2020). About this clone: Its antigen is currently not known. No per-base quality is available; no much larger clone lies one base away.

Library construction relied on the immunoSEQ multiplex PCR assay. The immuneACCESS repertoire file appears here via TCRdb, limited to in-frame rearrangements. These files lack a portion of the clones; in checked studies, under half of the deficit traces to unresolved V genes, and the cause of the others is not known. The sample contains about 250,000 clones, approximately 80% of them found a single time. In total, the top ten clones hold 13% of the sample. The sequence came from a woman aged 55 to 70 with lung cancer. What was sequenced was PBMCs.

The CDR3 reads CASSLAGRYNEQFF. The DNA sequence is given as TGTGCCAGCAGTTTAGCGGGGCGCTACAATGAGCAGTTCTTC. The chain is assembled from TRBV28 and TRBJ2-1, with a weak D call of TRBD2 (6 bases match). V and J are truncated by 2 bases and 3 bases respectively, leaving an intervening sequence of 8 bases. From cysteine to phenylalanine, the CDR3 is 14 amino acids long. CDR3 DNA is the only sequence kept; it has 42 bases, read in frame from the first base. The germline V gene sets CDR1 to MDHEN and CDR2 to SYDVKM.